The 5 T cell receptor beta chains in this list originate from one sample, sequenced in a study of CXCR3-negative and CXCR3-positive naive CD8 T cells. The study, taken as a whole, reports: Against CXCR3-negative naive cells, CXCR3-positive naive cells showed more hydrophobic TRB CDR3s.

Their antigens are not known. In preparing the TRB cDNA libraries, 5' RACE with UMI labels was used. One entry per CDR3 protein, without DNA, is what TCRdb gives after re-calling the 5' RACE reads. This sample's clone table lists about 85,000 distinct CDR3 sequences. Sequencing used naive CXCR3+ CD8+ T cells from blood. Subset specified: CD45RO-CCR7+CD27+CD95- naive CD8+ T cells expressing CXCR3 (TNR3+). The receptors derive from a human donor in good health. Some clones in this sample may be carry-over from other donors' samples.

CDR3 sequence reads: CASSYSNQAQEQFF. This sequence joins TRBV6-5 and TRBJ2-1. The CDR3 consists of 14 residues. The germline CDR1 and CDR2 sequences are MNHEY and SVGAGI.

This chain joins TRBV7-6 and TRBJ2-2; with no DNA, the TCRdb D assignment of TRBD2 cannot be verified. CDR3 length: 13 residues. From germline, CDR1 is SGHVS and CDR2 FNYEAQ. The CDR3 protein is CASSWRETGELFF.

The rearrangement links TRBV6-2 or TRBV6-3 to TRBJ2-1; without DNA, the TCRdb call of TRBD1 cannot be checked. This CDR3 has 12 residues. The germline V gene encodes CDR1 MNHEY and CDR2 SVGEGT. The CDR3 spells CASNQGRNEQFF.

The rearrangement links TRBV12-3 or TRBV12-4 to TRBJ2-1; TCRdb's D call of TRBD1 is untestable without DNA. The CDR3 is 14 amino acids. The CDR3 loop is CASSSPGGGDEQFF.

The chain joins TRBV6-6 to TRBJ2-3; TCRdb calls TRBD1, which cannot be checked without DNA. Germline assignment: CDR1 MNHNY and CDR2 SVGAGI (reference sequence). This CDR3 comprises 15 residues. CDR3: CASRLGTNRPDTQYF.